This TCR beta chain was identified during a study of identical twins. The sample holds many counts of this clonotype. The CDR3 spans 17 residues. CDR1 is SQVTM and CDR2 is ANQGSEA in the germline V gene. Trimming removed 2 bases from V and 4 bases from J, with 20 bases in between. From the 5' RACE reads, TCRdb called clonotypes with MiXCR, one entry per CDR3 protein. The sample consists of about 690,000 distinct CDR3 sequences, 5.5% to 6.5% of them appearing once. The sequenced sample consisted of naive T cells sorted from blood. This clonotype was obtained from a man between 18 and 35 years old in good health. This chain uses TRBV29-1 with TRBJ2-2; tentative D call: TRBD1 (5 bases). CDR3 nucleotide sequence: TGCAGCGTTGAAAATCCCCGTAGGGGAACGGGCACCGGGGAGCTGTTTTTT. Translating gives CSVENPRRGTGTGELFF.